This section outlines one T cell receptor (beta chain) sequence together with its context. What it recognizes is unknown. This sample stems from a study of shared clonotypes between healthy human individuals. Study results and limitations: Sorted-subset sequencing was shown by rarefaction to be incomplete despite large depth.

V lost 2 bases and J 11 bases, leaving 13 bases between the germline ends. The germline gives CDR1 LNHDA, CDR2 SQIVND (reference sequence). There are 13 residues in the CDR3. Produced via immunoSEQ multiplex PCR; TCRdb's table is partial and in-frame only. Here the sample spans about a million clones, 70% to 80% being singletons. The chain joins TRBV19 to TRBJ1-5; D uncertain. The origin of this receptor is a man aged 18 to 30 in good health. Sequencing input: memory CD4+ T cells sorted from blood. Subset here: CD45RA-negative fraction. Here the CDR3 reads CASSISSAVAQHF. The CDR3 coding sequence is TGTGCCAGTAGTATATCGTCCGCTGTGGCCCAGCATTTT.